The table lists the clone carrying this TCR beta chain with a count of one. This sample stems from a study of blood T cell repertoires in COVID-19. Study details: There were acute and convalescent COVID-19 samples, and they came from the United States, Italy and Spain.

Germline V gene sequence: CDR1 MNHEY, CDR2 SMNVEV (reference sequence). The CDR3 is 13 amino acids. Trimming pared 2 bases from V and 4 bases from J, leaving 8 bases between. Assay used: immunoSEQ multiplex PCR; TCRdb lists only in-frame clones, some missing. The sample includes about 210,000 clones, approximately 82% of them seen just once. Sequenced sample: peripheral blood. The genes are TRBV27 and TRBJ1-1; maybe TRBD1 (5 bases). This receptor was identified in a man aged 50 to 60 with active or convalescent COVID-19. CDR3 DNA: TGTGCCAGCAGTTTAGGCACAGGCACTGAAGCTTTCTTT. Its translation is CASSLGTGTEAFF.